This T cell receptor (beta chain) is drawn from a study of cytomegalovirus exposure and HLA in healthy donors. Study details: The 130 or so validation repertoires and the roughly 700 first-cohort repertoires shared a platform, a later analysis reported. Whole-study findings and limits: According to reports, the classifier identified cytomegalovirus status with high specificity and sensitivity. Among the CMV-associated chains, three were confirmed in vitro as specific for CMV antigens.

The ends were cut back, 7 bases at V and 2 bases at J, with 12 bases in the middle. CDR3 size: 14 residues. CDR1 and CDR2 from the germline V gene are MNHNS and SASEGT. Clones were sequenced by immunoSEQ multiplex PCR, and TCRdb holds only the in-frame ones, with some missing. The sample has 110,000 to 150,000 clones, roughly nine tenths seen once. Of note for this clone: Antigen specificity is unknown.

The sequence was obtained from a man aged 18 to 29 in good health and CMV-seronegative. The sequenced sample consisted of PBMCs. The V call is TRBV6-1, the J call TRBJ1-3, with D unresolved. Written as DNA, the CDR3 is TGTGCCAGCAAATGGGAGTCTGCTGGAAACACCATATATTTT. As protein: CASKWESAGNTIYF.